Below are 30 T cell receptor beta chains sequenced from a single sample in a study of blood T cell repertoires in COVID-19. TCRdb's table, derived via immunoSEQ multiplex PCR, lists solely in-frame clones and lacks some. The table has approximately 250,000 clones, around 83% seen once; the top ten hold 1.4%. The specimen was peripheral blood. The receptors come from a woman in her forties who had recovered from COVID-19.

This clone was observed once. This chain joins TRBV28 and TRBJ2-3, with D unresolved. The length of the CDR3 is 17 residues. Deletions cut 4 bases from V and 0 bases from J, with 17 bases between. Germline lookup yields CDR1 MDHEN and CDR2 SYDVKM. DNA for the CDR3: TGTGCCAGCAGTTCGATCCCTATCGGTTCTAGCACAGATACGCAGTATTTT. Residues: CASSSIPIGSSTDTQYF. Complete variable domain (other parts from reference TRBV28 and TRBJ2-3): DVKVTQSSRYLVKRTGEKVFLECVQDMDHENMFWYRQDPGLGLRLIYFSYDVKMKEKGDIPEGYSVSREKKERFSLILESASTNQTSMYLCASSSIPIGSSTDTQYFGPGTRLTVL.

This rearrangement joins TRBV7-8 to TRBJ2-3; D ambiguous. The V gene lost 5 bases and the J gene lost 2 bases, with 5 bases spanning the gap. The V gene's germline CDR1 is SGHVS and CDR2 FQNEAQ. CDR3 length: 12 amino acids. As DNA, the CDR3 is TGTGCCAGCAGCCCTTTCACAGATACGCAGTATTTT. Its translation is CASSPFTDTQYF.

The rearrangement uses TRBV6-1 and TRBJ2-7; 9 bases align to TRBD2. The junction had 2 bases not matched to a gene; V was cut back by 1 base and J by 4 bases. CDR1 and CDR2 from the germline V gene are MNHNS and SASEGT. The CDR3 totals 14 residues. The CDR3 DNA sequence: TGTGCCAGCAGTGAAGGGCTAGCGGGGTACGAGCAGTACTTC. It yields the protein CASSEGLAGYEQYF.

J is TRBJ1-3 and V is TRBV7-9; a possible D gene is TRBD1 (6 bases). Looked up from germline, CDR1 is SEHNR and CDR2 is FQNEAQ (reference sequence). CDR3 length: 15 amino acids. V was clipped by 6 bases and J by 1 base, with 13 bases between them. The CDR3 DNA is TGTGCCAGCAGACCGGCAGGGGCGTCTGGAAACACCATATATTTT. Its translation: CASRPAGASGNTIYF.

This chain links TRBV19 with TRBJ1-2; 11 bases agree with TRBD1. Germline V gives CDR1 LNHDA, CDR2 SQIVND (reference sequence). This CDR3 is built from 14 residues. With V trimmed by 1 base and J by 9 bases, 4 bases remained unmatched. CDR3 loop: CASSIGTGGTSYTF. The CDR3 DNA reads as TGTGCCAGTAGTATAGGGACAGGGGGCACGAGCTACACCTTC.

The V call is TRBV11-2, the J call TRBJ2-7, with 10 bases that match TRBD1. Germline V lookup: CDR1 SGHAT, CDR2 FQNNGV. This CDR3 is built from 14 residues. The trim removed 5 bases at V and 3 bases at J, leaving 4 bases unmatched. In DNA, the CDR3 is TGTGCCAGCAGCCCAGGACAGGGGGGCTACGAGCAGTACTTC. It translates to CASSPGQGGYEQYF.

CDR3 sequence: CASSQGSVYIAKNIQYF. The CDR3 bases are TGTGCCAGCAGCCAAGGGTCGGTTTATATAGCCAAAAACATTCAGTACTTC. This chain links TRBV3-1 (or the pseudogene TRBV3-2) with TRBJ2-4, with D hard to call. Trimming shortened V by 1 base and J by 0 bases, and 13 bases separated the two germline ends. From germline, CDR1 is LGHDT and CDR2 YNNKEL (reference sequence). The CDR3 length is 17 residues.

Worth noting for this clone: This same CDR3 is encoded by further DNA sequences in the sample. This rearrangement joins TRBV7-2 to TRBJ2-3, with TRBD2 identical over 15 bases. V shed 5 bases and J 4 bases; nucleotides not matched to a gene: 4. The CDR3 sequence is 16 residues long. Germline lookup yields CDR1 SGHTA and CDR2 FQGNSA. The CDR3 nucleotides are TGTGCCAGCAGCCTCGGACTAGCGGGGGGGGCAGATACGCAGTATTTT. Its protein product is CASSLGLAGGADTQYF. Variable domain in full (rest from reference TRBV7-2 and TRBJ2-3): GAGVSQSPSNKVTEKGKDVELRCDPISGHTALYWYRQSLGQGLEFLIYFQGNSAPDKSGLPSDRFSAERTGGSVSTLTIQRTQQEDSAVYLCASSLGLAGGADTQYFGPGTRLTVL.

The V call is TRBV6-5, the J call TRBJ1-2; 9 nucleotides align to TRBD1. This CDR3 comprises 14 residues. CDR1 and CDR2 (germline): MNHEY, SVGAGI. V was pared by 5 bases and J by 6 bases, with 7 bases of the junction left unmatched. CDR3 bases: TGTGCCAGCAGTACCACGGGACAGGGAGATGGCTACACCTTC. It yields the protein CASSTTGQGDGYTF.

This sequence joins TRBV11-2 and TRBJ1-1; the D is unclear. CDR1 SGHAT and CDR2 FQNNGV come from the germline V gene. This CDR3 comprises 16 residues. V was shortened by 5 bases and J by 1 base, with 17 bases between the two germline ends. The CDR3 reads CASSSQDGVGNTEAFF. CDR3 in DNA: TGTGCCAGCAGCAGCCAGGACGGGGTGGGGAACACTGAAGCTTTCTTT. The whole variable domain, remainder taken from reference TRBV11-2 and TRBJ1-1, is EAGVAQSPRYKIIEKRQSVAFWCNPISGHATLYWYQQILGQGPKLLIQFQNNGVVDDSQLPKDRFSAERLKGVDSTLKIQPAKLEDSAVYLCASSSQDGVGNTEAFFGQGTRLTVV.

The chain has TRBV5-1 and TRBJ1-2; D is unresolved. The V gene lost 0 bases and the J gene lost 4 bases, with 7 bases spanning the gap. The germline gives CDR1 SGHRS, CDR2 YFSETQ. The CDR3 sequence is 13 residues long. CDR3 residues: CASSLEYSYGYTF. The CDR3 DNA follows: TGCGCCAGCAGCTTGGAGTACAGCTATGGCTACACCTTC.

This clone is a singleton in its sample. The chain is built from TRBV12-3 or TRBV12-4 and TRBJ1-5; the D is unclear. With 3 bases removed from V and 4 bases from J, the gap between germline ends came to 7 bases. The CDR3 has 13 residues. CDR3 bases: TGTGCCAGCAGTTTTGTCGGGAATCAGCCCCAGCATTTT. Its translation: CASSFVGNQPQHF.

In nucleotides, the CDR3 is TGCGCCAGCAGCAGGGGACAGGGGACGAACACTGAAGCTTTCTTT. It specifies CASSRGQGTNTEAFF. V is TRBV5-1 and J is TRBJ1-1, with 10 bases that match TRBD1. CDR3 length: 15 amino acids. V trimming: 4 bases; J trimming: 1 base; junction bases outside the gene matches: 4. Germline loops: CDR1 SGHRS, CDR2 YFSETQ.

The chain combines TRBV19 with TRBJ2-7, with D perhaps matching TRBD1 (6 bases). Germline CDR1 reads LNHDA; CDR2 reads SQIVND (reference sequence). V lost 8 bases and J lost 2, with 16 bases in between. CDR3 length: 14 amino acids. The CDR3 DNA reads TGTGCCAGTGCTTACCGGGACACAACCTACGAGCAGTACTTC. Amino acid sequence: CASAYRDTTYEQYF.

The CDR3 nucleotides read TGTGCCTGGAGTAGGCGGGGCCTACAAGAGACCCAGTACTTC. Translated: CAWSRRGLQETQYF. The chain employs TRBV30 and TRBJ2-5; maybe TRBD2 (6 bases). Germline assignment: CDR1 GTSNPN and CDR2 SVGIG (reference sequence). The CDR3 contains 14 residues. Deletions cut 2 bases from V and 2 bases from J, with 12 bases between.

The table lists this clone with a few counts. V is TRBV11-2 and J is TRBJ2-7; 8 nucleotides match TRBD1. Germline assignment: CDR1 SGHAT and CDR2 FQNNGV. The CDR3 loop spans 14 amino acids. V was pared by 5 bases and J by 2 bases, with 5 bases of the junction left unmatched. This CDR3 is CASSPGTGPYEQYF. In DNA form, the CDR3 reads TGTGCCAGCAGCCCCGGGACAGGTCCCTACGAGCAGTACTTC. Complete variable domain (other parts from reference TRBV11-2 and TRBJ2-7): EAGVAQSPRYKIIEKRQSVAFWCNPISGHATLYWYQQILGQGPKLLIQFQNNGVVDDSQLPKDRFSAERLKGVDSTLKIQPAKLEDSAVYLCASSPGTGPYEQYFGPGTRLTVT.

The chain recombines TRBV12-5 with TRBJ2-3; 8 bases map to TRBD1. J gave up 6 bases and V 5 bases, and 4 bases lay outside the gene matches. CDR3 length: 13 residues. The germline gives CDR1 LGHNT, CDR2 FRNRAP. CDR3 bases: TGTGCTAGTGGTCCCGACAGGGGTGATACGCAGTATTTT. It translates to CASGPDRGDTQYF.

V usage is TRBV19 and J usage is TRBJ1-3; TRBD1 is a possible D gene (6 bases). Germline loops: CDR1 LNHDA, CDR2 SQIVND (reference sequence). This CDR3 region has 14 residues. The ends were cut back, 10 bases at V and 4 bases at J, with 17 bases in the middle. This CDR3 is CATSLGATGNTIYF. As DNA, the CDR3 is TGTGCCACCTCCCTGGGGGCCACCGGAAACACCATATATTTT.

The chain joins TRBV5-1 to TRBJ1-2; 8 bases line up with TRBD1. Germline trimming cut 0 bases from V and 8 bases from J; bases unmatched to any gene: 9. This CDR3 is 15 amino acids long. CDR1 is SGHRS, CDR2 YFSETQ, per germline. The CDR3 sequence is CASSLGYTDREGYTF. CDR3 bases: TGCGCCAGCAGCTTGGGATATACGGACAGGGAGGGCTACACCTTC.

This chain connects TRBV5-1 to TRBJ2-3; perhaps TRBD1 as D (6 bases). Trimming shortened V by 7 bases and J by 0 bases, and 15 bases separated the two germline ends. From germline, CDR1 is SGHRS and CDR2 YFSETQ. The CDR3 length is 15 residues. CDR3 bases: TGCGCCAGCTGTCTAGGGGACACCAGCACAGATACGCAGTATTTT. It codes for CASCLGDTSTDTQYF.

The chain carries TRBV9 and TRBJ2-3; TRBD2 might be the D (5 bases). CDR1 and CDR2 from the germline V gene are SGDLS and YYNGEE. This CDR3 has 12 amino acids. V shed 4 bases and J shed 8 bases, with 11 bases lying between them. DNA for the CDR3: TGTGCCAGCAGCCCCCCCGAGGGTACGCAGTATTTT. Protein: CASSPPEGTQYF.

The gene calls are TRBV7-2 and TRBJ2-7, with 7 bases lining up with TRBD1. This CDR3 comprises 14 residues. CDR1 is SGHTA and CDR2 is FQGNSA in the germline V gene. V lost 5 bases and J lost 2; bases outside the gene matches: 6. CDR3: CASSPNRGPYEQYF. CDR3 coding DNA: TGTGCCAGCAGCCCCAACAGGGGACCCTACGAGCAGTACTTC. Looking up the rest from reference TRBV7-2 and TRBJ2-7 gives the full variable domain: GAGVSQSPSNKVTEKGKDVELRCDPISGHTALYWYRQSLGQGLEFLIYFQGNSAPDKSGLPSDRFSAERTGGSVSTLTIQRTQQEDSAVYLCASSPNRGPYEQYFGPGTRLTVT.

The chain employs TRBV6-5 and TRBJ1-1; tentative D call: TRBD1 (6 bases). Germline CDR1 reads MNHEY; CDR2 reads SVGAGI. Trimming cost V 6 bases and J 1 base, with 15 bases left between them. This CDR3 is built from 15 residues. Here the CDR3 reads CASRTHRDTNTEAFF. The DNA for the CDR3 is TGTGCCAGCAGAACCCACCGGGACACGAACACTGAAGCTTTCTTT.

This rearrangement joins TRBV30 to TRBJ2-5; TRBD1 aligns across 7 bases. This CDR3 region has 15 residues. CDR1 is GTSNPN, CDR2 SVGIG, per germline (reference sequence). With 3 bases clipped from V and 5 bases from J, the junction kept 12 bases outside the gene matches. The CDR3 nucleotides are TGTGCCTGGAGAGAGGGGGCGGCGATATTGGAGACCCAGTACTTC. Its protein product is CAWREGAAILETQYF.

As concerns this clone: Additional DNA sequences in this sample encode the identical CDR3. J is TRBJ2-5 and V is TRBV20-1; TRBD1 is a possible D gene (5 bases). The V end lost 6 bases, the J end lost 5 bases, and 7 bases lay between the germline ends. Germline V gene sequence: CDR1 DFQATT, CDR2 SNEGSKA (reference sequence). The CDR3 totals 10 residues. The CDR3 is CSARQETQYF. CDR3 DNA: TGCAGTGCCCGACAGGAGACCCAGTACTTC.

This chain uses TRBV7-9 with TRBJ2-5; TRBD1 matches at 8 bases. Germline CDR1 reads SEHNR; CDR2 reads FQNEAQ (reference sequence). The CDR3 runs to 13 residues. Trimming removed 4 bases from V and 2 bases from J; junction bases left unmatched: 0. The CDR3 loop reads CASSYRGQETQYF. The CDR3 coding sequence is TGTGCCAGCAGCTACAGGGGGCAAGAGACCCAGTACTTC.

This clone showed up just a few times. The chain recombines TRBV12-2 with TRBJ1-5; the D call TRBD1 from the table was never checked on the DNA. TRBV12-2 constitutes a pseudogene. The CDR3 has 18 residues. The CDR3 DNA sequence: TGTGCAAGTCGCTTCCCTTCGTGGTCTGTGACAGTGGATCAGCCCCAGCATTTT. Translating gives CASRFPSWSVTVDQPQHF.

The chain couples TRBV24-1 to TRBJ1-5, with 12 bases aligning to TRBD1. The CDR3 is made up of 18 amino acids. Germline assignment: CDR1 KGHDR and CDR2 SFDVKD. The V gene end was trimmed by 2 bases and the J gene end by 2 bases; junction bases not matched to a gene: 6. The chain's CDR3 is CATSDSGTGGRGNQPQHF. The CDR3 DNA reads as TGTGCCACCAGTGATTCCGGGACAGGGGGCAGGGGCAATCAGCCCCAGCATTTT.

The sample holds a few counts of this clone. This chain links TRBV19 with TRBJ1-5; D gene unclear. Trimming stripped 7 bases from V and 1 base from J, with 8 bases between. The CDR3 has 13 residues. Germline CDR1 is LNHDA and CDR2 is SQIVND (reference sequence). The CDR3, as DNA: TGTGCCAGTAATGGCAGAAGCAATCAGCCCCAGCATTTT. Translation: CASNGRSNQPQHF.

This chain links TRBV19 with TRBJ1-4; the D gene is possibly TRBD1 (5 bases). Per the germline V gene, CDR1 is LNHDA and CDR2 is SQIVND (reference sequence). The ends were cut back, 9 bases at V and 5 bases at J, with 13 bases in the middle. The CDR3 is made up of 13 amino acids. The CDR3 nucleotides read TGTGCCAGCAGAGACAGCGGGAATGAAAAACTGTTTTTT. This sequence encodes CASRDSGNEKLFF.